This record concerns one T cell receptor beta chain sequence. V lost 3 bases, J lost 3 bases, and 5 bases stayed unmatched. CDR1 and CDR2 from the germline V gene are DFQATT and SNEGSKA (reference sequence). This CDR3 comprises 14 residues. This entry comes from a study of blood T cell repertoires in COVID-19. Overall study: Samples taken during acute and convalescent COVID-19 were collected in the United States, Italy and Spain. Sample material is recorded as cDNA or gDNA derived from T cells, B-cell-depleted T cells, or PBMCs.

Per the authors' pipeline: Reference gene primers were amplified, and this amplification served to estimate nucleated cell counts. The repertoire was sequenced with immunoSEQ multiplex PCR; TCRdb's copy has only in-frame clones and lacks some. V, J and clone size are those of that table, while D and trimming were read from the DNA. The table lists more than 95,000 clones, 82% of them singletons. The rearrangement uses TRBV20-1 and TRBJ2-7, with 10 nucleotides matching TRBD2. Material for sequencing was peripheral blood. The TCR was taken from a man aged 55 to 70 with acute or convalescent COVID-19. This CDR3 reads CSASLASGSYEQYF. In DNA form, the CDR3 reads TGCAGTGCTAGTTTGGCTAGCGGGAGCTACGAGCAGTACTTC.